Sequencing of this TCR beta chain was carried out in a study of blood T cell repertoires in COVID-19. In the study overall: T cells, B-cell-depleted T cells, or PBMCs provided the cDNA or gDNA that served as material.

In the authors' workflow: Reference gene primer amplification in the assay estimated nucleated cell counts. Sequencing used immunoSEQ multiplex PCR; TCRdb keeps in-frame clones, though not all of them. Clonal size and the V and J genes are those of that table, whereas D and trimming came from the DNA. The sample lists more than 150,000 clones, 84% occurring once. Residents of about two dozen US areas, aged about 18 to 89 years, made up the participants. Symptom resolution, clearance, or two negative PCRs marked the recovered donors of Cohort 3. J was trimmed by 5 bases and V by 6 bases; bases with no gene match: 6. The CDR3 is 14 residues long. Germline-derived CDR1 and CDR2 are MNHEY and SVGAGI.

Material for sequencing was PBMCs or T cells enriched from blood (not recorded which). The V and J genes are TRBV6-5 and TRBJ1-2; 10 bases map to TRBD1. The sequence derives from a woman in her forties or fifties who had recovered from COVID-19. Here the CDR3 DNA reads TGTGCCAGCAGGACCGGGACAGGGGCGTATGGCTACACCTTC. It specifies CASRTGTGAYGYTF.